Listed below are T cell receptor beta chains from one sample, sequenced in a study of identical twins. TCRdb itself ran the 5' RACE reads through MiXCR, one entry per CDR3 protein. The sample has nearly 900,000 distinct CDR3 sequences, around 12% seen once. The same sample was also used in a study of yellow fever vaccine responses in identical twins.

What was sequenced was PBMCs. Every receptor here comes from a woman aged 18 to 35 in good health. CDR3s include the opening cysteine and the closing phenylalanine or tryptophan.

v_gene,len,CDR3aa
TRBV7-6,14,CASSPKGSISPQHF
TRBV5-1,17,CASSLGGTPFPTDTQYF
TRBV6-5,13,CASSSNNLYEQYF
TRBV4-2,14,CASSQVGKRETQYF
TRBV3-1,11,CASSHSDTQYF
TRBV9,13,CASSVVPTDEQFF
TRBV6-1,16,CASSPQGLVGNQPQHF
TRBV12-3/TRBV12-4,15,CASSNRDYLQNEQFF
TRBV14,16,CASSQGLATSTDTQYF
TRBV20-1,16,CSARRLAGVGYNGQFF
TRBV10-2,15,CASSEGTSGRYEQYF
TRBV12-3/TRBV12-4,11,CASSLFAFYTF
TRBV7-2,16,CASSLRFGGNYNEQFF
TRBV19,15,CASSARGGADTEAFF
TRBV12-3/TRBV12-4,15,CASSPLAGVFDEQFF
TRBV4-1,13,CASSRGLDTEAFF
TRBV12-3/TRBV12-4,16,CASSFNMGGNTGELFF
TRBV7-9,16,CASTSPGGADTGELFF
TRBV3-1,14,CASSLGTAFYEQYF
TRBV5-1,17,CASSKTGTGVIADTQYF
TRBV10-3,12,CAIRTIEREQFF
TRBV18,15,CASSRTREGRVEQYF